This is a list of T cell receptor beta chains from one sample in a study of cytomegalovirus exposure and HLA in healthy donors. Only in-frame clones appear in the TCRdb table, and some are missing; sequencing was by immunoSEQ multiplex PCR. This sample yields 200,000 to 300,000 clones, of which just under 80% are seen a single time; less than 0.6% belongs to the top ten. The source material was PBMCs. These receptors all stem from a boy between 10 and 17 years old in good health and CMV-seronegative. Each CDR3 is given with its conserved first and last residue. Each record gives: D gene, J gene, clone size, V gene, CDR3 DNA, CDR3 protein. D genes are given only for firm matches. Size is stated for part of the rows, as once, few or many counts, or as a class when the clone is expanded.

. TRBJ2-7 . TRBV5-5 TGTGCCAGCACCCACCTCACAGGATCCTACGAGCAGTACTTC CASTHLTGSYEQYF
. TRBJ1-1 once TRBV5-4 TGTGCCAGCAGCTTGGTGGGGACTAACACTGAAGCTTTCTTT CASSLVGTNTEAFF
. TRBJ1-5 . TRBV4-2 TGTGCCAGCAACCAACAGGGAAGCAATCAGCCCCAGCATTTT CASNQQGSNQPQHF
. TRBJ2-7 once TRBV11-2 TGTGCCAGCAGCAACCCACGCCGGACAGTGTCCTACGAGCAGTACTTC CASSNPRRTVSYEQYF
. TRBJ1-6 . TRBV7-9 TGTGCCAGCAGCTTAAGCGCCTTTAATTCACCCCTCCACTTT CASSLSAFNSPLHF
. TRBJ2-1 few TRBV29-1 TGCAGCGTTGAAGGGAGCAGGGTCTACAATGAGCAGTTCTTC CSVEGSRVYNEQFF
. TRBJ2-6 . TRBV19 TGTGCCAGCTGCGGACAGTTCTCTGGGGCCAACGTCCTGACTTTC CASCGQFSGANVLTF
. TRBJ1-2 . TRBV6-5 TGTGCCAGCAGGACTATGACGGACTATGGCTACACCTTC CASRTMTDYGYTF
. TRBJ2-7 . TRBV7-2 TGTGCCAGCAGTCCCTATAGCTCCTCCGAGCAGTACTTC CASSPYSSSEQYF
. TRBJ1-2 few TRBV30 TGTGCCTGGAGTGTAATACGGGATCGTGGCTACACCTTC CAWSVIRDRGYTF
. TRBJ1-5 . TRBV2 TGTGCCAGCACCATGCAGGCAGGGGCAGGGGATCAGCCCCAGCATTTT CASTMQAGAGDQPQHF
. TRBJ1-1 few TRBV5-8 TGTGCCAGCAGCGCCAGGGGCACTGAAGCTTTCTTT CASSARGTEAFF
. TRBJ2-1 . TRBV25-1 TGTGCCAGCAACCAGTGGTCGAATGAGCAGTTCTTC CASNQWSNEQFF
. TRBJ2-7 . TRBV21-1 TGTGCCAGCAGCAAACATTCTAGCGGGAGAAGCTTATATTTTTACGAGCAGTACTTC CASSKHSSGRSLYFYEQYF
. TRBJ2-3 . TRBV5-8 TGTGCCAGCAGCGGATACCGGAGGGGCTGGCCAGATACGCAGTATTTT CASSGYRRGWPDTQYF
. TRBJ2-7 . TRBV6-6 TGTGCCAGCACCCGAGGAGCCAACTCCTACGAGCAGTACTTC CASTRGANSYEQYF
TRBD2 TRBJ2-7 . TRBV7-9 TGTGCCAGCAGCTTAGTGTTAGCGGGACCTAACGAGCAGTACTTC CASSLVLAGPNEQYF
. TRBJ1-1 . TRBV2 TGTGCCAGCAGTGTGGGGGGTGGGATGAACACTGAAGCTTTCTTT CASSVGGGMNTEAFF
. TRBJ1-1 . TRBV7-9 TGTGCCAGCAGCCTCGCGGGGGAGTACACTGAAGCTTTCTTT CASSLAGEYTEAFF
TRBD2 TRBJ2-3 . TRBV10-1 TGCGCCAGCAGTGAGAGCGGGGAGGACACAGATACGCAGTATTTT CASSESGEDTDTQYF
TRBD1 TRBJ1-6 few TRBV4-1 TGCGCCAGCAGCCAAAAGAGTGGGAAGGACAGGGGAGATTCACCCCTCCACTTT CASSQKSGKDRGDSPLHF
TRBD1 TRBJ2-7 . TRBV27 TGTGCCAGCAGTCTCCTCGGACAGGAAGGTTACGCCTACGAGCAGTACTTC CASSLLGQEGYAYEQYF
TRBD1 TRBJ1-1 . TRBV7-9 TGTGCCAGCAGCGTACAGGGGGGGGGAACTGAAGCTTTCTTT CASSVQGGGTEAFF